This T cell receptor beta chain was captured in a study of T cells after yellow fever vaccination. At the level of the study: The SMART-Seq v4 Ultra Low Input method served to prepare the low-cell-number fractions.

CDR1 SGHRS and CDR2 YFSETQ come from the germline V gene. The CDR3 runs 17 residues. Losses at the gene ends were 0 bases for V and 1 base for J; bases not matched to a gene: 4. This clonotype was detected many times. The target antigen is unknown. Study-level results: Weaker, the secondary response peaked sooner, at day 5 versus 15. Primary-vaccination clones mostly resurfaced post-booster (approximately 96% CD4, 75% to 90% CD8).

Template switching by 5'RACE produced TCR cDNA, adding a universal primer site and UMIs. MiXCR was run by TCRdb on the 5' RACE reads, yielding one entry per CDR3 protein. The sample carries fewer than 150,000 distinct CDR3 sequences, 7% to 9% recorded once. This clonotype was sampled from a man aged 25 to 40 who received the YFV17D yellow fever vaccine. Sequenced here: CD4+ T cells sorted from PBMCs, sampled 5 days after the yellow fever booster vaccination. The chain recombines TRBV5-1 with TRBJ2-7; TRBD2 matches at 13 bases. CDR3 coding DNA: TGCGCCAGCAGCTTGGGAGGGACTAGCGGGATTTCCTACGAGCAGTACTTC. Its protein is CASSLGGTSGISYEQYF.